Listed below are T cell receptor beta chains from one sample, sequenced in a study of T cells in Graves' hyperthyroidism and ophthalmopathy. MiXCR, run by TCRdb on the multiplex PCR reads, gives a single entry per CDR3 protein. The sample gives hundreds of thousands of distinct CDR3 sequences, over 35% of which show up once; 7.5% to 9.5% is in the top ten. Sequencing was performed on blood. The receptors derive from a man aged 18 to 30 with Graves' hyperthyroidism. The CDR3 runs from the conserved cysteine through the conserved F or W.

V gene	J gene	CDR3 protein
TRBV7-3	TRBJ2-5	CASSSGTSGTLGETQYF
TRBV2	TRBJ1-4	CASRGTGETNEKLFF
TRBV6-5	TRBJ2-7	CASSGGGDEQYF
TRBV7-3	TRBJ2-7	CASSFRQGAPYEQYF
TRBV19	TRBJ1-4	CASRLAGGTNEKLFF
TRBV9	TRBJ2-2	CASSVGAGGISGELFF
TRBV14	TRBJ2-7	CASSQDEGISEQYF
TRBV5-1	TRBJ1-5	CASSPDRGNQPQHF
TRBV20-1	TRBJ2-5	CSAPGTGEGETQYF
TRBV7-2	TRBJ2-7	CASSIRQAYEQYF
TRBV29-1	TRBJ2-7	CSVIQGFGGYEQYF
TRBV7-3	TRBJ2-5	CASSPTGAAETQYF
TRBV5-1	TRBJ1-1	CASSLQTGANTEAFF
TRBV5-4	TRBJ1-2	CASSLAWDSANYGYTF
TRBV6-5	TRBJ1-5	CASSPRQGPYQPQHF
TRBV29-1	TRBJ1-1	CSVEDGYRNTEAFF
TRBV14	TRBJ1-6	CASSRTDRGGSYNSPLHF
TRBV29-1	TRBJ2-7	CSVRQGPEQYF
TRBV25-1	TRBJ1-1	CASSDGTGPTEAFF
TRBV7-2	TRBJ1-1	CASSRGQGTTAFF
TRBV7-9	TRBJ2-7	CASSLEATEQYF